Listed below are T cell receptor beta chains from one sample, sequenced in a study of blood T cells in healthy people across ages. TCRdb used MiXCR to reprocess the 5' RACE reads, holding one entry per CDR3 protein. This table holds about 760,000 distinct CDR3 sequences, more than 55% found once. Sequencing was done on a sample of blood. These TCRs come from a man aged 35-49 years in good health. The CDR3 runs from the conserved cysteine through the conserved F or W. D genes are given only for firm matches. The size of a clone is reported for some rows only, either as once, few or many, or as a class for expanded clones.

d_gene: TRBD2
v_gene: TRBV5-1
abundance: -
j_gene: TRBJ2-5
len: 12
CDR3aa: CASTGGVGTQYF
CDR3nt: TGCGCCAGCACGGGAGGGGTTGGGACCCAGTACTTC

d_gene: -
v_gene: TRBV7-3
abundance: -
j_gene: TRBJ2-3
len: 14
CDR3aa: CASSFDHGTDTQYF
CDR3nt: TGTGCCAGCAGCTTCGACCACGGCACAGATACGCAGTATTTT

d_gene: -
v_gene: TRBV24-1
abundance: -
j_gene: TRBJ2-1
len: 15
CDR3aa: CATRPADTIYNEQFF
CDR3nt: TGTGCCACCAGGCCAGCGGACACGATCTACAATGAGCAGTTCTTC

d_gene: TRBD1
v_gene: TRBV10-3
abundance: -
j_gene: TRBJ1-2
len: 13
CDR3aa: CAISEGDRERYTF
CDR3nt: TGTGCCATCAGTGAGGGGGACAGGGAGCGCTACACCTTC

d_gene: TRBD1
v_gene: TRBV5-1
abundance: -
j_gene: TRBJ2-7
len: 14
CDR3aa: CASSLEQGADEQYF
CDR3nt: TGCGCCAGCAGCTTGGAACAGGGGGCCGACGAGCAGTACTTC

d_gene: TRBD1
v_gene: TRBV6-6
abundance: -
j_gene: TRBJ2-4
len: 16
CDR3aa: CASSPIIRGQGNEQYF
CDR3nt: TGTGCCAGCAGTCCCATAATTCGGGGACAGGGGAATGAGCAGTACTTC

d_gene: TRBD2
v_gene: TRBV30
abundance: -
j_gene: TRBJ2-3
len: 14
CDR3aa: CACGLAGDLDTQYF
CDR3nt: TGTGCCTGCGGACTAGCGGGGGATCTAGATACGCAGTATTTT

d_gene: -
v_gene: TRBV2
abundance: -
j_gene: TRBJ2-7
len: 14
CDR3aa: CASSREHTRGEQYF
CDR3nt: TGTGCCAGCAGCCGGGAGCATACCAGGGGCGAGCAGTACTTC

d_gene: TRBD2
v_gene: TRBV4-3
abundance: few
j_gene: TRBJ2-3
len: 18
CDR3aa: CASSQDGLAGLLTDTQYF
CDR3nt: TGCGCCAGCAGCCAGGATGGACTAGCGGGACTACTCACAGATACGCAGTATTTT

d_gene: -
v_gene: TRBV2
abundance: -
j_gene: TRBJ1-2
len: 12
CDR3aa: CASRRTVNGYTF
CDR3nt: TGTGCCAGCCGCCGGACAGTAAATGGCTACACCTTC

d_gene: TRBD2
v_gene: TRBV6-4
abundance: -
j_gene: TRBJ2-3
len: 16
CDR3aa: CASSDGSGGLTDTQYF
CDR3nt: TGTGCCAGCAGTGACGGGAGCGGGGGTTTAACAGATACGCAGTATTTT

d_gene: TRBD1
v_gene: TRBV5-6
abundance: -
j_gene: TRBJ1-2
len: 16
CDR3aa: CASSLYVRQGNYGYTF
CDR3nt: TGTGCCAGCAGCTTGTATGTGAGACAGGGAAACTATGGCTACACCTTC

d_gene: -
v_gene: TRBV6-6
abundance: -
j_gene: TRBJ2-3
len: 13
CDR3aa: CASSDGSADTQYF
CDR3nt: TGTGCCAGCAGTGACGGCAGCGCAGATACGCAGTATTTT

d_gene: TRBD2
v_gene: TRBV11-2
abundance: -
j_gene: TRBJ2-1
len: 17
CDR3aa: CASSLVFAGGPSNEQFF
CDR3nt: TGTGCCAGCAGCTTAGTTTTTGCGGGAGGACCCTCTAATGAGCAGTTCTTC

d_gene: TRBD1
v_gene: TRBV25-1
abundance: few
j_gene: TRBJ1-2
len: 13
CDR3aa: CASTLGTGLGYTF
CDR3nt: TGTGCCAGCACCCTCGGGACAGGGTTAGGCTACACCTTC

d_gene: -
v_gene: TRBV5-1
abundance: -
j_gene: TRBJ2-5
len: 16
CDR3aa: CASSPPPGGASETQYF
CDR3nt: TGCGCCAGCAGCCCCCCCCCCGGGGGCGCTTCTGAGACCCAGTACTTC

d_gene: TRBD2
v_gene: TRBV4-1
abundance: -
j_gene: TRBJ2-7
len: 16
CDR3aa: CASSLRGGTSGGEQYF
CDR3nt: TGCGCCAGCAGCCTAAGAGGGGGGACTAGCGGCGGGGAGCAGTACTTC

d_gene: TRBD2
v_gene: TRBV4-3
abundance: -
j_gene: TRBJ2-7
len: 14
CDR3aa: CASSPGLAWYEQYF
CDR3nt: TGCGCCAGCAGCCCGGGACTAGCTTGGTACGAGCAGTACTTC

d_gene: -
v_gene: TRBV9
abundance: few
j_gene: TRBJ2-3
len: 17
CDR3aa: CASSARRSGVETDTQYF
CDR3nt: TGTGCCAGCAGCGCCCGTCGTTCGGGGGTGGAAACAGATACGCAGTATTTT

d_gene: -
v_gene: TRBV9
abundance: -
j_gene: TRBJ2-5
len: 15
CDR3aa: CASSVNGEPEETQYF
CDR3nt: TGTGCCAGCAGCGTAAACGGGGAACCCGAGGAGACCCAGTACTTC

d_gene: -
v_gene: TRBV7-6
abundance: -
j_gene: TRBJ2-5
len: 14
CDR3aa: CASSLSRVGETQYF
CDR3nt: TGTGCCAGCAGCTTAAGCAGGGTAGGGGAGACCCAGTACTTC

d_gene: -
v_gene: TRBV5-1
abundance: few
j_gene: TRBJ2-7
len: 15
CDR3aa: CASSVTGLGNYEQYF
CDR3nt: TGCGCCAGCAGCGTGACGGGGCTGGGGAACTACGAGCAGTACTTC

d_gene: TRBD2
v_gene: TRBV10-3
abundance: -
j_gene: TRBJ2-4
len: 12
CDR3aa: CATRAGGNIQYF
CDR3nt: TGTGCCACTCGAGCGGGGGGAAACATTCAGTACTTC

d_gene: -
v_gene: TRBV5-1
abundance: many
j_gene: TRBJ2-7
len: 10
CDR3aa: CASKAREQYF
CDR3nt: TGCGCCAGCAAGGCACGCGAGCAGTACTTC

d_gene: -
v_gene: TRBV11-2
abundance: once
j_gene: TRBJ2-7
len: 16
CDR3aa: CASSADGTLASYEQYF
CDR3nt: TGTGCCAGCAGCGCGGACGGGACACTGGCCTCCTACGAGCAGTACTTC

d_gene: -
v_gene: TRBV7-9
abundance: -
j_gene: TRBJ2-6
len: 15
CDR3aa: CASSLSETGANVLTF
CDR3nt: TGTGCCAGCAGCTTATCAGAAACTGGGGCCAACGTCCTGACTTTC

d_gene: -
v_gene: TRBV7-2
abundance: -
j_gene: TRBJ2-7
len: 15
CDR3aa: CASSLAPPANNEQYF
CDR3nt: TGTGCCAGCAGCTTAGCCCCGCCAGCCAACAATGAGCAGTACTTC

d_gene: TRBD1
v_gene: TRBV10-3
abundance: -
j_gene: TRBJ2-5
len: 13
CDR3aa: CAATGASEETQYF
CDR3nt: TGTGCCGCCACAGGGGCTAGTGAAGAGACCCAGTACTTC

d_gene: TRBD1
v_gene: TRBV14
abundance: -
j_gene: TRBJ2-7
len: 15
CDR3aa: CASSQEVRTGNEQYF
CDR3nt: TGTGCCAGCAGCCAAGAAGTTCGGACAGGGAACGAGCAGTACTTC

d_gene: -
v_gene: TRBV5-8
abundance: once
j_gene: TRBJ2-5
len: 17
CDR3aa: CASSLAGDRFGVYGQYF
CDR3nt: TGTGCCAGCAGCTTGGCCGGGGATCGGTTTGGGGTTTACGGGCAGTACTTC

d_gene: -
v_gene: TRBV20-1
abundance: -
j_gene: TRBJ2-3
len: 15
CDR3aa: CSTLMGVFATDTQYF
CDR3nt: TGCAGTACTTTAATGGGGGTTTTCGCCACAGATACGCAGTATTTT

d_gene: -
v_gene: TRBV11-2
abundance: few
j_gene: TRBJ2-1
len: 14
CDR3aa: CASSLGARVNEQFF
CDR3nt: TGTGCCAGCAGCTTAGGCGCCAGGGTCAATGAGCAGTTCTTC

d_gene: TRBD1
v_gene: TRBV13
abundance: -
j_gene: TRBJ2-2
len: 14
CDR3aa: CATIRGLNTGELFF
CDR3nt: TGTGCCACGATCAGGGGGCTGAACACCGGGGAGCTGTTTTTT

d_gene: TRBD1
v_gene: TRBV4-1
abundance: once
j_gene: TRBJ2-1
len: 15
CDR3aa: CASSLGDRGQTEQFF
CDR3nt: TGCGCCAGCAGCCTTGGGGACAGGGGGCAGACTGAGCAGTTCTTC

d_gene: -
v_gene: TRBV20-1
abundance: few
j_gene: TRBJ1-2
len: 14
CDR3aa: CSARKTGQNYGYTF
CDR3nt: TGCAGTGCCAGAAAGACCGGACAGAACTATGGCTACACCTTC

d_gene: TRBD1
v_gene: TRBV12-3/TRBV12-4
abundance: -
j_gene: TRBJ1-6
len: 17
CDR3aa: CASSSVLTGQTNSPLHF
CDR3nt: TGTGCCAGCAGTTCCGTGCTGACGGGACAGACCAATTCACCCCTCCACTTT

d_gene: -
v_gene: TRBV7-2
abundance: -
j_gene: TRBJ2-7
len: 15
CDR3aa: CASSSVQGPTYEQYF
CDR3nt: TGTGCCAGCAGCTCAGTACAGGGTCCAACCTACGAGCAGTACTTC

d_gene: -
v_gene: TRBV3-1
abundance: once
j_gene: TRBJ2-7
len: 14
CDR3aa: CASSQTSMYYEQYF
CDR3nt: TGTGCCAGCAGCCAAACCTCTATGTACTACGAGCAGTACTTC

d_gene: TRBD2
v_gene: TRBV7-2
abundance: few
j_gene: TRBJ2-3
len: 16
CDR3aa: CASSHGDGRSKDTQYF
CDR3nt: TGTGCCAGCAGCCATGGGGACGGGAGGTCGAAAGATACGCAGTATTTT

d_gene: TRBD1
v_gene: TRBV29-1
abundance: -
j_gene: TRBJ1-2
len: 13
CDR3aa: CSVRTGNNYGYTF
CDR3nt: TGCAGCGTCAGGACAGGGAATAACTATGGCTACACCTTC